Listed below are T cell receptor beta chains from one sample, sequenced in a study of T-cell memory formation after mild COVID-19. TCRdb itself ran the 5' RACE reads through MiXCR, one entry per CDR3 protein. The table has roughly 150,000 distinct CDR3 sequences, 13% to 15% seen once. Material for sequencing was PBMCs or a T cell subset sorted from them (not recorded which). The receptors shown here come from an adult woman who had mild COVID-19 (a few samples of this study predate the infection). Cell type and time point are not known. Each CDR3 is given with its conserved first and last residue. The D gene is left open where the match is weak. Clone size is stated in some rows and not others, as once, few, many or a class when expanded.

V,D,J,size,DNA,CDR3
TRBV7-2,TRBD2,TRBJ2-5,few,TGTGCCAGCAGCTTGGGGGGGACTAAAGAGACCCAGTACTTC,CASSLGGTKETQYF
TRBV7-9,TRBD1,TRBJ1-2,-,TGTGCCAGCAGCCATCGGACAGGACCTACTAACTATGGCTACACCTTC,CASSHRTGPTNYGYTF
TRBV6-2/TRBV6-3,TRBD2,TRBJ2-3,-,TGTGCCAGCAGACACGGGATAGCGGGACCGCTCTTTTTCAGTACGCAGTATTTT,CASRHGIAGPLFFSTQYF
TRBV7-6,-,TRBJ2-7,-,TGTGCCAGCAGCTTAGAGGGGATAGGGTCCTACGAGCAGTACTTC,CASSLEGIGSYEQYF
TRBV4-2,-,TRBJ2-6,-,TGTGCCAGCAGCCTTACCAGCTCTGGGGCCAACGTCCTGACTTTC,CASSLTSSGANVLTF
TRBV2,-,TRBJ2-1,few,TGTGCCAGCATTGATTTATTAGCGAATGACAATGAGCAGTTCTTC,CASIDLLANDNEQFF
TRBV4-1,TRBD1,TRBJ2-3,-,TGCGCCAGCAGCCAAGGGACAGGGCTTGAAGATACGCAGTATTTT,CASSQGTGLEDTQYF
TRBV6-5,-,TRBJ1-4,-,TGTGCCAGCAGTTACTCGGGCGGGAATGAAAAACTGTTTTTT,CASSYSGGNEKLFF
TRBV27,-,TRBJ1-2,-,TGTGCCAGCAAGTATTCAGGGGACTATGGCTACACCTTC,CASKYSGDYGYTF
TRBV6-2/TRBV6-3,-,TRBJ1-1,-,TGTGCCAGCAGTTACCAAGCCTTGAACACTGAAGCTTTCTTT,CASSYQALNTEAFF
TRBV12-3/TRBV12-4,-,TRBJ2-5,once,TGTGCCAGCAGTTTAGTAGGGGAAGAGACCCAGTACTTC,CASSLVGEETQYF
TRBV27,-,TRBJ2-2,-,TGTGCCAGCACTTTAGCTGGACAGCACCTCGGGGAGCTGTTTTTT,CASTLAGQHLGELFF
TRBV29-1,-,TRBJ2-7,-,TGCAGCGTTGAGGGTCAGAGCTACGAGCAGTACTTC,CSVEGQSYEQYF
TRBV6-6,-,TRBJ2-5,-,TGTGCCAGCAGTTACTCGGAGGGCGAGGAGACCCAGTACTTC,CASSYSEGEETQYF
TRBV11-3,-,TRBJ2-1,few,TGTGCCAGCAGCCCCAGGGTCCAAACCTGGGGTGAGCAGTTCTTC,CASSPRVQTWGEQFF
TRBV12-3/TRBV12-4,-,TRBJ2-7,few,TGTGCCAGCAGCCGGGGAAAGGGAAGCTCCTACGAGCAGTACTTC,CASSRGKGSSYEQYF
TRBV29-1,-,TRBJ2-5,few,TGCAGCGCTGAGGGAAACCAAGAGACCCAGTACTTC,CSAEGNQETQYF
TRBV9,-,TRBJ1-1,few,TGTGCCAGCAGCGCGCCAGGAGGTCACACTGAAGCTTTCTTT,CASSAPGGHTEAFF